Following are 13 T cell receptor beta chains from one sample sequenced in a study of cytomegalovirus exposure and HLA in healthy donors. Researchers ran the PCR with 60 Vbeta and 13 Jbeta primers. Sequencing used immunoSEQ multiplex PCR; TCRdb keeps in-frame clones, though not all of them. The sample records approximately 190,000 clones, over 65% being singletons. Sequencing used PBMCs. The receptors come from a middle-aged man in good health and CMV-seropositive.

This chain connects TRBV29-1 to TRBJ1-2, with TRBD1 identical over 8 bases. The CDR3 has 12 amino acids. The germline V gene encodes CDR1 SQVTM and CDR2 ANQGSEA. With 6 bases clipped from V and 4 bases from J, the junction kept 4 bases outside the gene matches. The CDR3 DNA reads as TGCAGCGTCGGACAGGGTGGCTATGGCTACACCTTC. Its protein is CSVGQGGYGYTF.

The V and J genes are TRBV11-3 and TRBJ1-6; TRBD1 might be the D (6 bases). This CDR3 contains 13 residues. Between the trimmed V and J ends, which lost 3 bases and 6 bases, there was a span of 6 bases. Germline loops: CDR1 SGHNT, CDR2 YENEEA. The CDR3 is CASSLDSNSPLHF. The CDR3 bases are TGTGCCAGCAGCTTGGACAGTAATTCACCCCTCCACTTT.

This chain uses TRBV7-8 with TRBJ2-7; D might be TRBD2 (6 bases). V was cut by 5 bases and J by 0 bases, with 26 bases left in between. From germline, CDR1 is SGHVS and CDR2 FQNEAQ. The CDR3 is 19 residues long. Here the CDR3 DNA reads TGTGCCAGCAGCCATACCGGGACTCACAATGGTCAGAGCTCCTACGAGCAGTACTTC. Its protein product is CASSHTGTHNGQSSYEQYF.

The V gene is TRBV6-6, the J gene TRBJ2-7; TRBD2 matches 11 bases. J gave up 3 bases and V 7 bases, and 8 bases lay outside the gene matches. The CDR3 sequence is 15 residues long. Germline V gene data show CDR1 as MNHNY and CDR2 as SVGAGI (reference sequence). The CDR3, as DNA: TGTGCCAGCACCATCGGACTAGCGGGCGACTACGAGCAGTACTTC. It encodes CASTIGLAGDYEQYF.

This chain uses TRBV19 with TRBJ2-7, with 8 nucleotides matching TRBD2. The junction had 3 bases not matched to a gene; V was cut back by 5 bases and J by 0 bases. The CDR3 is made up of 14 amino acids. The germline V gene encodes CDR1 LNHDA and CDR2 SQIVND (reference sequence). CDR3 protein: CASSQLADSYEQYF. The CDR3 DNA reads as TGTGCCAGTAGTCAACTAGCGGACTCCTACGAGCAGTACTTC.

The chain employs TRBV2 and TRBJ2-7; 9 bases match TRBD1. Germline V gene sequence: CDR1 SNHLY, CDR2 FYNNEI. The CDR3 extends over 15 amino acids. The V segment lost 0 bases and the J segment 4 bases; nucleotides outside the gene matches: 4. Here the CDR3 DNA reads TGTGCCAGCAGTGAAGCGGGGGACAGGGATTACGAGCAGTACTTC. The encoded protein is CASSEAGDRDYEQYF.

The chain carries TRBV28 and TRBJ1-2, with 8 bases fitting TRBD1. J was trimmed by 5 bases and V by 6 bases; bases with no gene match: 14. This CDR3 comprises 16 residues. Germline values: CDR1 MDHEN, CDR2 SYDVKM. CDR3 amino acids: CASRSSLGQGNYGYTF. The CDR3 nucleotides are TGTGCCAGCAGATCCTCTCTCGGACAGGGAAATTATGGCTACACCTTC.

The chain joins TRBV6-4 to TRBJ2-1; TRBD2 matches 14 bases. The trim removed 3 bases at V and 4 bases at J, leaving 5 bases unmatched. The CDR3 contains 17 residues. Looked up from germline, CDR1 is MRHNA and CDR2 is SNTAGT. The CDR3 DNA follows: TGTGCCAGCAGTGAAGGGACTAGCGGGAGCCCATACAATGAGCAGTTCTTC. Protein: CASSEGTSGSPYNEQFF.

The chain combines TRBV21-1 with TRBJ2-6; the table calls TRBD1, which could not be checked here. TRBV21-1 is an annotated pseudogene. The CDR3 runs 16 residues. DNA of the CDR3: TGTGCCAGCAGATGCAAACAGGGCTCTGGGGCCAACGTCCTGACTTTC. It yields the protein CASRCKQGSGANVLTF.

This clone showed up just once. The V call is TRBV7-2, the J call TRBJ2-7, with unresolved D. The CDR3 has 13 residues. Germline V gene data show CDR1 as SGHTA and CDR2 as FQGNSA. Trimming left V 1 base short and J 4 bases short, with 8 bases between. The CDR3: CASSLDPRYEQYF. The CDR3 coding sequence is TGTGCCAGCAGCTTAGATCCCAGGTACGAGCAGTACTTC.

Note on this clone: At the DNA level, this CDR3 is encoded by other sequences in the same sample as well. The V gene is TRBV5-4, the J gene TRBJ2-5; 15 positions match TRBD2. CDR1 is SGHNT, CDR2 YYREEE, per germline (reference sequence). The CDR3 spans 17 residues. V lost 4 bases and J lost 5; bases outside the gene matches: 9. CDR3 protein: CASSPGLAGGPEETQYF. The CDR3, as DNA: TGTGCCAGCAGCCCCGGACTAGCGGGGGGGCCGGAGGAGACCCAGTACTTC.

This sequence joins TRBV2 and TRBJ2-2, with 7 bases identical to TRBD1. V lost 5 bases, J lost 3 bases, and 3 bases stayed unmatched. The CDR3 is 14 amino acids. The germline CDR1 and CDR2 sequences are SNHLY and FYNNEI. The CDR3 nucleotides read TGTGCCAGCAGTCGGGACAGCTACACCGGGGAGCTGTTTTTT. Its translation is CASSRDSYTGELFF.

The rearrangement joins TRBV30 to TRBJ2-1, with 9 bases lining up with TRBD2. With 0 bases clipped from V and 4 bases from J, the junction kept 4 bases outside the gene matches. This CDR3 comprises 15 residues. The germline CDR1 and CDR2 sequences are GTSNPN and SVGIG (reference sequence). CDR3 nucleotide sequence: TGTGCCTGGAGTGTTGGCCTAGCGGGATACAATGAGCAGTTCTTC. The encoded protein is CAWSVGLAGYNEQFF.